This is a list of T cell receptor beta chains from one sample in a study of blood T cell repertoires in COVID-19. Data came from immunoSEQ multiplex PCR; TCRdb stores just in-frame clones and leaves some out. The sample yields 55,000 to 80,000 clones, roughly 83% seen once. What was sequenced was peripheral blood. These receptors were taken from a woman older than 75 with acute or convalescent COVID-19. CDR3s include the opening cysteine and the closing phenylalanine or tryptophan. The D gene is left open where the match is weak. Expanded clones get a size class; other rows say once, few or many, or leave the size out.

v_gene,d_gene,j_gene,abundance,CDR3nt,CDR3aa
TRBV5-1,.,TRBJ1-4,.,TGCGCCAGCAGCCCCGACGTGGAGGGTGAAAAACTGTTTTTT,CASSPDVEGEKLFF
TRBV5-6,.,TRBJ2-7,few,TGTGCCAGCAGCCCCCAGGGGCCCTCCTACGAGCAGTACTTC,CASSPQGPSYEQYF
TRBV30,TRBD1,TRBJ2-7,.,TGTGCCTGGAGTGGGACAGGGGCCTCCGAGCAGTACTTC,CAWSGTGASEQYF
TRBV18,.,TRBJ1-1,.,TGTGCCAGCTCACGATACCAGGGCCGGAACACTGAAGCTTTCTTT,CASSRYQGRNTEAFF
TRBV18,.,TRBJ1-6,once,TGTGCCAGCTCACTGGACAGCTCCTATAATTCACCCCTCCACTTT,CASSLDSSYNSPLHF
TRBV30,.,TRBJ2-1,.,TGTGCCTCCCAGCGGCCGAGGGCGCGGAATGAGCAGTTCTTC,CASQRPRARNEQFF
TRBV5-5,.,TRBJ1-1,.,TGTGCCAGCAGCCCCCAGGGGCACGAAGCTTTCTTT,CASSPQGHEAFF
TRBV24-1,TRBD2,TRBJ2-1,.,TGTGCCACCAGTGATTTCGGGGGACTAGCCGAAACGGAGCAGTTCTTC,CATSDFGGLAETEQFF
TRBV4-1,.,TRBJ2-5,.,TGCGCCAGCAGCTCTAACGTATTTCGCCTAGTTCGCCGAGAGACCCAGTACTTC,CASSSNVFRLVRRETQYF
TRBV6-6,TRBD1,TRBJ1-1,.,TGTGCCAGCAGTAACGACAGGGGCTTGAACACTGAAGCTTTCTTT,CASSNDRGLNTEAFF
TRBV2,TRBD1,TRBJ1-4,.,TGTGCCAGCAGTGTAGGGACAGGCCTTCGGAAACTGTTTTTT,CASSVGTGLRKLFF
TRBV27,TRBD2,TRBJ2-2,few,TGTGCCAGCAGTTTACCCCCACTAGCGGGGGTGACCGGGGAGCTGTTTTTT,CASSLPPLAGVTGELFF
TRBV28,.,TRBJ1-5,.,TGTGCCGCAACGAGTCCTGTCAGGGCCCAGCCCCAGCATTTT,CAATSPVRAQPQHF
TRBV27,.,TRBJ1-3,.,TGTGCCAGCAGAGCACTCGGAGTGCAGTCTGGAAACACCATATATTTT,CASRALGVQSGNTIYF
TRBV10-2,.,TRBJ2-1,.,TGCGCCAGCAGCGCCGTAGGGACTCCCGCGGGCAATGAGCAGTTCTTC,CASSAVGTPAGNEQFF
TRBV29-1,TRBD1,TRBJ2-7,.,TGCAGCGTTGCGCCAGGGGGTAGCTCCTACGAGCAGTACTTC,CSVAPGGSSYEQYF
TRBV7-9,.,TRBJ1-2,.,TGTGCCAGCAGCCTCTCAGTCCCGCGGGATGGCTACACCTTC,CASSLSVPRDGYTF
TRBV29-1,.,TRBJ1-1,.,TGCAGCGTTGCCAGGGTCCAAGAAGCTTTCTTT,CSVARVQEAFF
TRBV3-1/TRBV3-2,.,TRBJ2-7,.,TGTGCCAGCAGCCAAGTCGTCCTACGGTCCTACGAGCAGTACTTC,CASSQVVLRSYEQYF
TRBV9,TRBD2,TRBJ2-5,once,TGTGCCAGCAGTTCGCGGGGGGCCCAAGAGACCCAGTACTTC,CASSSRGAQETQYF
TRBV30,TRBD2,TRBJ2-3,.,TGTGCCTGGGGACGGGAGGGCACAGATACGCAGTATTTT,CAWGREGTDTQYF
TRBV6-5,.,TRBJ2-3,many,TGTGCCAGCAGTTACTCCTCAGCGCCCACAGATACGCAGTATTTT,CASSYSSAPTDTQYF